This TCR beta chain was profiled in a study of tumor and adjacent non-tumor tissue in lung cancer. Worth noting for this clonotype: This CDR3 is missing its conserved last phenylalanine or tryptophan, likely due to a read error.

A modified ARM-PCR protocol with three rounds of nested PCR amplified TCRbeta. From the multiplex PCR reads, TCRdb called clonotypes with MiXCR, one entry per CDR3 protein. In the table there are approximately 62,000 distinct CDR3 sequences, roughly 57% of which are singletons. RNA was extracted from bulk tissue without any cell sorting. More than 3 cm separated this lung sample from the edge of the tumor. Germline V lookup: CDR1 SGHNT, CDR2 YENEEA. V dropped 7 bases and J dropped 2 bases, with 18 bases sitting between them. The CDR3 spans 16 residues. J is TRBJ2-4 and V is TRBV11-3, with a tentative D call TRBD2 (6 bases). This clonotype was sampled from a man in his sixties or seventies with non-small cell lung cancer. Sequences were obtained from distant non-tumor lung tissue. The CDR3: CASNLNGGNSKNIQYL. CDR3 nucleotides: TGTGCCAGCAACTTGAACGGGGGTAATTCCAAAAACATTCAGTACTTG.